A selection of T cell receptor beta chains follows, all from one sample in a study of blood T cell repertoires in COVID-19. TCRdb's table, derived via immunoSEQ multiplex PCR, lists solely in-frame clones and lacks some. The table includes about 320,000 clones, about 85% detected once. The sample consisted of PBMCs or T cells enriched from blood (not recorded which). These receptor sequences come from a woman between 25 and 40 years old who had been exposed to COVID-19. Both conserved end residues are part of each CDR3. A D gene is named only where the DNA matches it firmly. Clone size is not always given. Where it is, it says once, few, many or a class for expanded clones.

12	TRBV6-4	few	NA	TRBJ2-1	CASGTRDGEQFF	TGTGCCAGCGGAACCAGGGATGGTGAGCAGTTCTTC
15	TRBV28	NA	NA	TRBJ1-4	CASSSIWTANEKLFF	TGTGCCAGCAGCAGTATTTGGACAGCTAATGAAAAACTGTTTTTT
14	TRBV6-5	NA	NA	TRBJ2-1	CASREDGQGHEQFF	TGTGCCAGCAGAGAGGATGGGCAGGGCCATGAGCAGTTCTTC
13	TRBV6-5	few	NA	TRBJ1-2	CASLMAFAWGYTF	TGTGCCAGCTTGATGGCCTTTGCTTGGGGCTACACCTTC
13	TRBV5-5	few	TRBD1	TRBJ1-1	CASSRQGNTEAFF	TGTGCCAGCAGCAGACAGGGGAACACTGAAGCTTTCTTT
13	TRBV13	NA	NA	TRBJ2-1	CASSSRNYNEQFF	TGTGCCAGCAGCTCCCGTAACTACAATGAGCAGTTCTTC
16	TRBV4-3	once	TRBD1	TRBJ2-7	CASSRDRDRGLYEQYF	TGCGCCAGCAGCCGAGACCGGGACAGGGGACTCTACGAGCAGTACTTC
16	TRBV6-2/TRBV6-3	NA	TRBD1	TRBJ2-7	CASSYSFGQGPHEQYF	TGTGCCAGCAGTTACTCTTTCGGACAGGGCCCCCACGAGCAGTACTTC
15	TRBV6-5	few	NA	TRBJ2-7	CASSPGSPQSYEQYF	TGTGCCAGCAGCCCGGGTAGCCCTCAATCCTACGAGCAGTACTTC
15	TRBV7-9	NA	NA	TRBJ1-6	CASSLDSLYNSPLHF	TGTGCCAGCAGCTTAGACAGTCTCTATAATTCACCCCTCCACTTT
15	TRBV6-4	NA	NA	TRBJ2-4	CASREDGNSKNIQYF	TGTGCCAGCAGAGAGGACGGGAATTCCAAAAACATTCAGTACTTC
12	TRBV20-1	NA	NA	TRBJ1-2	CSASPRGSGYTF	TGCAGTGCTAGTCCCAGGGGAAGCGGCTACACCTTC
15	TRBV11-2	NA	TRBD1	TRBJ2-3	CASSSGQGGADTQYF	TGTGCCAGCAGCTCAGGACAGGGCGGAGCAGATACGCAGTATTTT
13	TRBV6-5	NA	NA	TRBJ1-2	CASSYGAGPGYTF	TGTGCCAGCAGTTACGGGGCAGGGCCTGGCTACACCTTC